The following is a T cell receptor (beta chain) sequence with its context. What it recognizes is unknown. The sample belongs to a study of cytomegalovirus exposure and HLA in healthy donors. Study as a whole: Roughly 180 million T cells yielded approximately 100 million unique TCR beta sequences, as an earlier analysis found. Falling in the Caucasian-associated ancestry cluster were 81% of under 450 genotyped donors.

PCR employed 60 Vbeta and 13 Jbeta primers. The assay was immunoSEQ multiplex PCR, and TCRdb's table has in-frame clones only and misses some. Of about 93,000 clones detected, approximately 80% appear once; the ten largest clones hold roughly 3.8%. Study-wide results and caveats: Follow-up analysis later connected one missense variant in DCLRE1C with trimming of TCR beta V- and J-genes.

The V and J ends lost 3 bases and 10 bases respectively, with 16 bases between them. CDR1 and CDR2 from the germline V gene are SGHRS and YFSETQ. This CDR3 has 13 residues. This TCR was sampled from a man aged 45-65 years in good health and CMV-seronegative. The rearrangement links TRBV5-1 to TRBJ1-2, with a tentative D call TRBD1 (5 bases). The sample taken for sequencing was PBMCs. The CDR3 loop reads CASSSRPGGDYTF. The CDR3 region has the DNA TGCGCCAGCAGCTCGCGCCCTGGAGGGGACTACACCTTC.